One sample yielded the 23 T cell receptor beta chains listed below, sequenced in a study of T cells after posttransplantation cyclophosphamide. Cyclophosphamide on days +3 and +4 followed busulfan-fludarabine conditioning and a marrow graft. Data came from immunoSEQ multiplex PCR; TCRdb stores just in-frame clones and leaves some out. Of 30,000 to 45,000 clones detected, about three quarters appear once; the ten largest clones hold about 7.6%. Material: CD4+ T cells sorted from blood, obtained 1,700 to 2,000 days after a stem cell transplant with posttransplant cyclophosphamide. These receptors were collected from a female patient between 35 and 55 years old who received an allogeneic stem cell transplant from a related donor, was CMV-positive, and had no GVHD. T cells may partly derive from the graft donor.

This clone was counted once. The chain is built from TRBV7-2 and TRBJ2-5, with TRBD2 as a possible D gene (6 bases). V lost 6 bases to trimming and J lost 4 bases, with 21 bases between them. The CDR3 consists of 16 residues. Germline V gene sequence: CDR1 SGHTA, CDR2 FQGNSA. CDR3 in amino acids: CASSFGDLLSTETQYF. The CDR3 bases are TGTGCCAGCAGTTTCGGGGACTTACTCTCGACAGAGACCCAGTACTTC.

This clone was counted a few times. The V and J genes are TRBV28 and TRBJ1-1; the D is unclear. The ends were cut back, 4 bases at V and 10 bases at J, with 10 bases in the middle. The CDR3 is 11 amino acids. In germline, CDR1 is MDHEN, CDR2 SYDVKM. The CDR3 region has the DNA TGTGCCAGCAGTTCGGGAAGGTCAGCTTTCTTT. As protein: CASSSGRSAFF.

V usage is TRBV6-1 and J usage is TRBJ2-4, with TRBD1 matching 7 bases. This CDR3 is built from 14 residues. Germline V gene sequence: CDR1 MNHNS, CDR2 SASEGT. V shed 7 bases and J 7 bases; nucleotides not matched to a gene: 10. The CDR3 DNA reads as TGTGCCAGCACTCTCGACAGGGTATCGAACATTCAGTACTTC. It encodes CASTLDRVSNIQYF.

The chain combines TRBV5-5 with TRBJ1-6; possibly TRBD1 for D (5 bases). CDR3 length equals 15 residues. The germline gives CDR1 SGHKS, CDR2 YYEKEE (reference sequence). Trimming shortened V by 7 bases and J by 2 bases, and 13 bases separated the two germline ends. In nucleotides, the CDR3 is TGTGCCAGCCGGGATGGGGGGGCCTATAATTCACCCCTCCACTTT. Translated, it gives CASRDGGAYNSPLHF.

The CDR3 loop reads CATGTSHRTDTQYF. The CDR3 DNA is TGTGCCACAGGGACATCGCATCGCACAGATACGCAGTATTTT. The rearrangement joins TRBV2 to TRBJ2-3; D is perhaps TRBD1 (6 bases). The V end was cut by 10 bases, the J end by 1 base, with 15 bases between. The CDR3 sequence is 14 residues long. Germline assignment: CDR1 SNHLY and CDR2 FYNNEI.

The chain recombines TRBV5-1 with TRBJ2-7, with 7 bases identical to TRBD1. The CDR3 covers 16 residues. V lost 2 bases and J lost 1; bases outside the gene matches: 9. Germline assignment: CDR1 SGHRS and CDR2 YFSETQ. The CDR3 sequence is CASSLQGSRGSYEQYF. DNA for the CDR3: TGCGCCAGCAGCTTACAGGGGTCAAGGGGGTCCTACGAGCAGTACTTC.

The CDR3 DNA follows: TGCGCCAGCAGCTTAAAAGGACAGGGAGCTTTATACGAGCAGTACTTC. Protein product: CASSLKGQGALYEQYF. V gene TRBV4-1 combines with J gene TRBJ2-7, with TRBD1 identical over 8 bases. Germline V gives CDR1 MGHRA, CDR2 YSYEKL. CDR3 length equals 16 residues. Unmatched junction bases numbered 13, after V lost 5 bases and J lost 4 bases.

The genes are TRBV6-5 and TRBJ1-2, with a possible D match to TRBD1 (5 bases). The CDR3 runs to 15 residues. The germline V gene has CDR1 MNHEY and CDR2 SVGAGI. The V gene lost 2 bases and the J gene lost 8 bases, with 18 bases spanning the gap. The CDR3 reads CASSYTGSRTGGYTF. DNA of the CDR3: TGTGCCAGCAGTTACACCGGGTCCCGAACAGGCGGCTACACCTTC.

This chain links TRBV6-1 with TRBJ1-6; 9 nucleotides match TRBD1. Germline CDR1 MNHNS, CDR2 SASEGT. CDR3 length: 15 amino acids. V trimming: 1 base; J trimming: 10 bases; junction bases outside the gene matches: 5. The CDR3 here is CASSEVGQGWSPLHF. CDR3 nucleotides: TGTGCCAGCAGTGAAGTGGGACAGGGATGGTCACCCCTCCACTTT.

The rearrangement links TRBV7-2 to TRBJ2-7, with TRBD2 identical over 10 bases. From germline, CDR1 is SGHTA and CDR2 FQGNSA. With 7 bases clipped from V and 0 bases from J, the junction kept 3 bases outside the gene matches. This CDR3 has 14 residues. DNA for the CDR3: TGTGCCAGCACCTCTAGCGGGAGCTCCTACGAGCAGTACTTC. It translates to CASTSSGSSYEQYF.

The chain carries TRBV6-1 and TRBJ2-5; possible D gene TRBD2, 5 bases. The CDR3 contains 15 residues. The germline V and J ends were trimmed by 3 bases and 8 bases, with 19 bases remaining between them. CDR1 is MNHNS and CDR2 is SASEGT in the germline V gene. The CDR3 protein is CASSDEGSGVGTQYF. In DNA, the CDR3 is TGTGCCAGCAGTGACGAGGGAAGTGGGGTAGGAACCCAGTACTTC.

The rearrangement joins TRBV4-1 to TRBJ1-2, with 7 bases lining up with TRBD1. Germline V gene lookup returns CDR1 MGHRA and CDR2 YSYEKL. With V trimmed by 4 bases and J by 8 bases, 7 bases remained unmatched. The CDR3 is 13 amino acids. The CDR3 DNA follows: TGCGCCAGCAGCCCCAGGGGGTTACAGGGCTACACCTTC. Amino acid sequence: CASSPRGLQGYTF.

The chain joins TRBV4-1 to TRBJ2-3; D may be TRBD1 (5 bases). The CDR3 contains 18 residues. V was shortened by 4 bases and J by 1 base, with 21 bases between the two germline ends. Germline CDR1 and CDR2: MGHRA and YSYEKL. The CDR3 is CASSPIRPREGGTDTQYF. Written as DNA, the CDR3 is TGCGCCAGCAGCCCCATCCGCCCCCGAGAAGGGGGCACAGATACGCAGTATTTT.

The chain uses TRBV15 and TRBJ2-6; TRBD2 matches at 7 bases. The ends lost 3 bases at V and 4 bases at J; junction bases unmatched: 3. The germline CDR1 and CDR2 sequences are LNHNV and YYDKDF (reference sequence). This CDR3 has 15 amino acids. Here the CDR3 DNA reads TGTGCCACCAGCAGGGGAGGGTTCGGGGCCAACGTCCTGACTTTC. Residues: CATSRGGFGANVLTF.

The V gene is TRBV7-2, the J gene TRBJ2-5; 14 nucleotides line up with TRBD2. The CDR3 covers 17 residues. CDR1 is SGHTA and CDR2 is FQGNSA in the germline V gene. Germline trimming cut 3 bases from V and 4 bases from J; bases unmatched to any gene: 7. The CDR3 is CASSFRLAGGPGETQYF. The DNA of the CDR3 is TGTGCCAGCAGCTTCCGACTAGCGGGGGGGCCGGGAGAGACCCAGTACTTC.

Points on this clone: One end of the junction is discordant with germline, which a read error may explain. The CDR3 sequence: CASRPVGGGSIDTQYF. The CDR3 DNA reads TGTGCCAGCCGACCCGTGGGGGGGGGTAGCATAGATACGCAGTATTTT. The J gene is TRBJ2-3, the V gene TRBV2; 7 bases are shared with TRBD2. Germline loops: CDR1 SNHLY, CDR2 FYNNEI. This CDR3 region has 16 residues.

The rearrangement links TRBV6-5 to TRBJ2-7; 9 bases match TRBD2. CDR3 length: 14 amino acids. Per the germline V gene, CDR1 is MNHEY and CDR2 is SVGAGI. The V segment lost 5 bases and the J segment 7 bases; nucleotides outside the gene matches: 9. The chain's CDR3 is CASSRAGGPSEQYF. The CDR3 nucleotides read TGTGCCAGCAGTAGAGCGGGGGGCCCCTCGGAGCAGTACTTC.

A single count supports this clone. CDR3 residues: CASSPVRSRGAGDTQYF. Here the CDR3 DNA reads TGTGCCAGCAGCCCAGTCAGATCTCGGGGGGCGGGAGATACGCAGTATTTT. This sequence joins TRBV7-2 and TRBJ2-3, with D maybe TRBD2 (7 bases). The CDR3 extends over 17 amino acids. Per germline, CDR1 SGHTA and CDR2 FQGNSA. V lost 5 bases and J lost 5, with 23 bases in between.

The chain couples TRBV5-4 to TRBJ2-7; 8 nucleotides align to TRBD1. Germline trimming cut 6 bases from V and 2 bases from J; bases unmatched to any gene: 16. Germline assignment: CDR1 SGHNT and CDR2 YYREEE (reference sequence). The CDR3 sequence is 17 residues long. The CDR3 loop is CASNFKLGQGETYEQYF. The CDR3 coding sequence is TGTGCCAGCAATTTTAAACTAGGACAGGGAGAAACCTACGAGCAGTACTTC.

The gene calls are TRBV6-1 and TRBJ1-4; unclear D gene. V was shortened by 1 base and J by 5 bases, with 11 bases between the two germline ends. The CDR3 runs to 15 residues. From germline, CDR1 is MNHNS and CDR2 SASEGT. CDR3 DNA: TGTGCCAGCAGTGAAGGGGAGAAAGTAAATGAAAAACTGTTTTTT. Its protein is CASSEGEKVNEKLFF.

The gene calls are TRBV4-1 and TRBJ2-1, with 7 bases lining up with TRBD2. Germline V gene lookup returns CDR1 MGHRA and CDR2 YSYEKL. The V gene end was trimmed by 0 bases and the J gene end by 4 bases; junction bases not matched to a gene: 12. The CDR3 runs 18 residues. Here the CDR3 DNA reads TGCGCCAGCAGCCAAGATGAGGGCGGGGGAGTCATATACAATGAGCAGTTCTTC. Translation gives CASSQDEGGGVIYNEQFF.

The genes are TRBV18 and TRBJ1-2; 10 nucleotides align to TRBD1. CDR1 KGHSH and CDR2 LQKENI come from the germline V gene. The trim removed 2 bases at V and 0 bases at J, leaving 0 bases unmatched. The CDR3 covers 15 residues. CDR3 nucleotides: TGTGCCAGCTCACCAGGGACAGGGGCTAACTATGGCTACACCTTC. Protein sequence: CASSPGTGANYGYTF.

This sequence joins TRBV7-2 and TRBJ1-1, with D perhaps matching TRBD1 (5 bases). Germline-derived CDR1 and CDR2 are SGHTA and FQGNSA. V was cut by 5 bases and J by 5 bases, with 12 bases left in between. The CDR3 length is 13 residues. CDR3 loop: CASSPTQVTEAFF. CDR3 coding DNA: TGTGCCAGCAGCCCGACACAGGTGACTGAAGCTTTCTTT.